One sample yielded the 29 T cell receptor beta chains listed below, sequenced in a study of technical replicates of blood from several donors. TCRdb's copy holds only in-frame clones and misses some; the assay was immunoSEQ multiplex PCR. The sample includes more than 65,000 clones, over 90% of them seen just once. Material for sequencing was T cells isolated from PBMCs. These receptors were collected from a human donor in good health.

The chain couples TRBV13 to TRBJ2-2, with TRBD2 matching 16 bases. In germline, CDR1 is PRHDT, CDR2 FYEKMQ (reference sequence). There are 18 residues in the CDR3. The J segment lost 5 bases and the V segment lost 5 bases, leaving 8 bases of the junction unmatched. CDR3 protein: CASSAWGLAGGRTGELFF. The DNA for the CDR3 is TGTGCCAGCAGCGCGTGGGGACTAGCGGGAGGGCGGACCGGGGAGCTGTTTTTT.

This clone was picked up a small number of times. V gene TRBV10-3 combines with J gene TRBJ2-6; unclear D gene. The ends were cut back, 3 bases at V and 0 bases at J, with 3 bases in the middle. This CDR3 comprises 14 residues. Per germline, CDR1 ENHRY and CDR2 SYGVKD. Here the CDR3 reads CAISDSSGANVLTF. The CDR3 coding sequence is TGTGCCATCAGTGACAGCTCTGGGGCCAACGTCCTGACTTTC.

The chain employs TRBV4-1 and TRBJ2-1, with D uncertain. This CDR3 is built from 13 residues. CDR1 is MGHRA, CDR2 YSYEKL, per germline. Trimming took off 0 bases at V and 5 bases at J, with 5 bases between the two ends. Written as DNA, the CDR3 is TGCGCCAGCAGCCAAGAATTAGACAATGAGCAGTTCTTC. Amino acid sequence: CASSQELDNEQFF.

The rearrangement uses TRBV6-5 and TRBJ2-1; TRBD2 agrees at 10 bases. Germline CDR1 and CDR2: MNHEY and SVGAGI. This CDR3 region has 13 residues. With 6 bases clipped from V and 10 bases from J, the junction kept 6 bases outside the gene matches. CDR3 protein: CASSPGLAPEQFF. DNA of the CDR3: TGTGCCAGCAGCCCGGGACTAGCGCCAGAGCAGTTCTTC.

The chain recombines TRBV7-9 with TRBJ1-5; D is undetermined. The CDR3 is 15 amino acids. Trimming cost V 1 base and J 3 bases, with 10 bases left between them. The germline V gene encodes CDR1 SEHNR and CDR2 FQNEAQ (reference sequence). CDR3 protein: CASSLGTAFNQPQHF. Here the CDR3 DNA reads TGTGCCAGCAGCTTAGGCACAGCTTTCAATCAGCCCCAGCATTTT.

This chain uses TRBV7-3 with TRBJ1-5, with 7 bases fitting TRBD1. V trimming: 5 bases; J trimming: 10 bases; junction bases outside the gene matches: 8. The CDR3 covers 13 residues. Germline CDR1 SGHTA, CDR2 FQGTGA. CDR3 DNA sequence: TGTGCCAGCAGCCGACAGGGACGAGAACCCCAGCATTTT. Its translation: CASSRQGREPQHF. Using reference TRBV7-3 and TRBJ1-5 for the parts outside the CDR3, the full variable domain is GAGVSQTPSNKVTEKGKYVELRCDPISGHTALYWYRQSLGQGPEFLIYFQGTGAADDSGLPNDRFFAVRPEGSVSTLKIQRTERGDSAVYLCASSRQGREPQHFGDGTRLSIL.

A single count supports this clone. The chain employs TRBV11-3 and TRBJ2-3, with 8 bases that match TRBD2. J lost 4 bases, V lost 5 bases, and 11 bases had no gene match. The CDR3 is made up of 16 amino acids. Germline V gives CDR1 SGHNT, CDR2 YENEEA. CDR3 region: CASSRRTSKQADTQYF. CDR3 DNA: TGTGCCAGCAGCCGCAGGACTAGCAAACAAGCAGATACGCAGTATTTT.

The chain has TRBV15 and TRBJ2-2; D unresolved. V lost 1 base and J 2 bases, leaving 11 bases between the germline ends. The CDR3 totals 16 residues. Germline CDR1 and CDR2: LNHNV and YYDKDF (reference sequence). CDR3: CATSRVRYGNTGELFF. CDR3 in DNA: TGTGCCACCAGCAGAGTCCGATACGGTAACACCGGGGAGCTGTTTTTT.

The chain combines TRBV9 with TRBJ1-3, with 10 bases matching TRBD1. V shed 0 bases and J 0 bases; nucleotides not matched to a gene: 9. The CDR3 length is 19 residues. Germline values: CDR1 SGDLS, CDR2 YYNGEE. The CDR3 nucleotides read TGTGCCAGCAGCGTAGTCCCCGGGACAGGGGTTGTCTCTGGAAACACCATATATTTT. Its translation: CASSVVPGTGVVSGNTIYF.

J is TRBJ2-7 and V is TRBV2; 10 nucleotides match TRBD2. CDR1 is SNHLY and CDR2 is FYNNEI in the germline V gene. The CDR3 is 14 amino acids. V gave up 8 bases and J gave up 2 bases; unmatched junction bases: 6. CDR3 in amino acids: CASFPSGGTYEQYF. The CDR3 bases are TGTGCCAGCTTCCCTAGCGGGGGAACCTACGAGCAGTACTTC. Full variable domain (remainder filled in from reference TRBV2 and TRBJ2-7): EPEVTQTPSHQVTQMGQEVILRCVPISNHLYFYWYRQILGQKVEFLVSFYNNEISEKSEIFDDQFSVERPDGSNFTLKIRSTKLEDSAMYFCASFPSGGTYEQYFGPGTRLTVT.

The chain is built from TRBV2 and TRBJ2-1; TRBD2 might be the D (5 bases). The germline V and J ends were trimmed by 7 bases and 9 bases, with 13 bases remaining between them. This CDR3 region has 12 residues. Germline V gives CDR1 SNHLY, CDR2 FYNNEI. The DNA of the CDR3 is TGTGCCAGCATAGACTACCTCCCTGAGCAGTTCTTC. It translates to CASIDYLPEQFF.

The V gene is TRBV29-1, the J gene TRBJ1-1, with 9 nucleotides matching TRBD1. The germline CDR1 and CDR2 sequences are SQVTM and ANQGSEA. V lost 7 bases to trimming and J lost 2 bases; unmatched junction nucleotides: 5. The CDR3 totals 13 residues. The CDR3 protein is CSAPTGGNTEAFF. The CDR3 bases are TGCAGCGCACCAACAGGGGGCAACACTGAAGCTTTCTTT.

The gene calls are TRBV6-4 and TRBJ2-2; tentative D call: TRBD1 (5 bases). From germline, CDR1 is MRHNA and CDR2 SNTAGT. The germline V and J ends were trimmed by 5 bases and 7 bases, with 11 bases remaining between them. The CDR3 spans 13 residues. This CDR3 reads CASSLQEYGELFF. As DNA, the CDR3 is TGTGCCAGCAGTCTACAGGAATACGGGGAGCTGTTTTTT.

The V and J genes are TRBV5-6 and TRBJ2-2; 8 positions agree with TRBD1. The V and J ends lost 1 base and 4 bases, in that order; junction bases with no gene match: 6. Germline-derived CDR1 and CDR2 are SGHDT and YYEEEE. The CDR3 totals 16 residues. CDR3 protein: CASSLFQGAFTGELFF. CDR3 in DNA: TGTGCCAGCAGCTTGTTCCAGGGGGCTTTCACCGGGGAGCTGTTTTTT.

CDR3 DNA: TGTGCCAGCAGCTTAGACACTAGCGGGTGGAACGAGCAGTACTTC. Amino acids: CASSLDTSGWNEQYF. V usage is TRBV7-6 and J usage is TRBJ2-7, with TRBD2 identical over 9 bases. The CDR3 is made up of 15 amino acids. The germline V gene encodes CDR1 SGHVS and CDR2 FNYEAQ. Unmatched junction bases numbered 6, after V lost 1 base and J lost 5 bases.

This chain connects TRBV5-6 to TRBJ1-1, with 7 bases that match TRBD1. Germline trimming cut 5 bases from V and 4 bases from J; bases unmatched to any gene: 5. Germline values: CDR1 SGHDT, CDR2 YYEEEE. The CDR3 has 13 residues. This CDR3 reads CASSDRVPTEAFF. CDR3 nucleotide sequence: TGTGCCAGCAGTGACAGGGTTCCCACTGAAGCTTTCTTT.

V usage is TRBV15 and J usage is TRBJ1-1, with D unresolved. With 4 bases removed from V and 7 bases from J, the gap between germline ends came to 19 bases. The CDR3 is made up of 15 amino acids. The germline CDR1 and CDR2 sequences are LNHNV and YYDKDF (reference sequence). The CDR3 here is CATSTRGWVGNEAFF. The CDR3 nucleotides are TGTGCCACCAGCACCCGAGGGTGGGTGGGTAATGAAGCTTTCTTT.

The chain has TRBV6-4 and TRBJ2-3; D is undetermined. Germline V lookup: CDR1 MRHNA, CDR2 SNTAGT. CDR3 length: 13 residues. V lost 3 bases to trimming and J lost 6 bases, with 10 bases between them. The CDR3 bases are TGTGCCAGCAGTGAAATAGCCGGGGATACGCAGTATTTT. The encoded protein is CASSEIAGDTQYF.

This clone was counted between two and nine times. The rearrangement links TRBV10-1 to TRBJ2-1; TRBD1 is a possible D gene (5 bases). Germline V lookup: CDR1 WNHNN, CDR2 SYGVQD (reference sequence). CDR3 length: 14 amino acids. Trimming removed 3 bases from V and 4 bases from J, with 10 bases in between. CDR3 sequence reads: CASSESRDYNEQFF. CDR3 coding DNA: TGCGCCAGCAGTGAAAGCAGGGATTACAATGAGCAGTTCTTC.

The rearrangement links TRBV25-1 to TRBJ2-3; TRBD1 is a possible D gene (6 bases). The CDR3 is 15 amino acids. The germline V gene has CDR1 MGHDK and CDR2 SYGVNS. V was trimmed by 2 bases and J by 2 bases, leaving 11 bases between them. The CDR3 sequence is CASSEITGITDTQYF. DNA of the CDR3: TGTGCCAGCAGTGAAATAACAGGGATCACAGATACGCAGTATTTT.

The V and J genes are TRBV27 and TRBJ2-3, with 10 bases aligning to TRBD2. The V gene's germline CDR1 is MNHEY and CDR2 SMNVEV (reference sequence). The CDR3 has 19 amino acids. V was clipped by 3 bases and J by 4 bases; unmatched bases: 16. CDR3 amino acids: CASSFPSGRAGRISDTQYF. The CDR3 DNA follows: TGTGCCAGCAGTTTCCCCAGCGGGAGGGCGGGCAGGATTTCAGATACGCAGTATTTT.

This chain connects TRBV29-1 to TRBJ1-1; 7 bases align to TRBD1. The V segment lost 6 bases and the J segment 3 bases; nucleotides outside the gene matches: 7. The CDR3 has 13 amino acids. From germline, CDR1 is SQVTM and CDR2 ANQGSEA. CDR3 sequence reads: CSVKSQGDTEAFF. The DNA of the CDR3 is TGCAGCGTCAAATCTCAGGGGGACACTGAAGCTTTCTTT.

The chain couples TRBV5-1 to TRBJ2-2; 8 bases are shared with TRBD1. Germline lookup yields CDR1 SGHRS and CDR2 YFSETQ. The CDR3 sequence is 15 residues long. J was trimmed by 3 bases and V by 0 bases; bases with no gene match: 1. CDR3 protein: CASSLEDRDTGELFF. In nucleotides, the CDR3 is TGCGCCAGCAGCTTGGAGGACAGGGACACCGGGGAGCTGTTTTTT.

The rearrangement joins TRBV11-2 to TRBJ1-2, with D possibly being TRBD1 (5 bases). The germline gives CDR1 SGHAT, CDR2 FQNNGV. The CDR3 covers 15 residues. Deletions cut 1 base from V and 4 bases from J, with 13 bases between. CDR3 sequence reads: CASSLAPQGAYGYTF. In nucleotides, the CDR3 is TGTGCCAGCAGCTTAGCCCCCCAGGGCGCCTATGGCTACACCTTC.

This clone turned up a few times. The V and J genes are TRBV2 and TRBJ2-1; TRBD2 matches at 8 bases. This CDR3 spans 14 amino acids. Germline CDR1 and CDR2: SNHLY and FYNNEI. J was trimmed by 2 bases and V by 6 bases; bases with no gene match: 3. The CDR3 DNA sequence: TGTGCCAGCAGGGGACTAGTAGCCTACAATGAGCAGTTCTTC. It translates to CASRGLVAYNEQFF.

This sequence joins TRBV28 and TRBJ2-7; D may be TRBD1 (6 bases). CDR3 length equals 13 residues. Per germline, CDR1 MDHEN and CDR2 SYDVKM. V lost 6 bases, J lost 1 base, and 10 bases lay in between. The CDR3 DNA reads TGTGCCAGCAGAACCAGGGGATCCTACGAGCAGTACTTC. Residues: CASRTRGSYEQYF.

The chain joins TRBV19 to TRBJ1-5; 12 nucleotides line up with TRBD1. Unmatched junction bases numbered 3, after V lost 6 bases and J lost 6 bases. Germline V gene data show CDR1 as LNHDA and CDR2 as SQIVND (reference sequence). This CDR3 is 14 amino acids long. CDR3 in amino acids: CASSPGQGAQPQHF. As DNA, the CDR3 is TGTGCCAGTAGCCCGGGACAGGGGGCTCAGCCCCAGCATTTT.

Here the CDR3 reads CASSLWTGEVSYNEQFF. The CDR3, as DNA: TGTGCCAGCAGCCTCTGGACAGGGGAGGTTTCCTACAATGAGCAGTTCTTC. This chain uses TRBV7-6 with TRBJ2-1; 9 nucleotides match TRBD1. Germline trimming cut 5 bases from V and 1 base from J; bases unmatched to any gene: 9. The CDR3 has 17 residues. In germline, CDR1 is SGHVS, CDR2 FNYEAQ. Full variable domain (rest looked up from reference TRBV7-6 and TRBJ2-1): GAGVSQSPRYKVTKRGQDVALRCDPISGHVSLYWYRQALGQGPEFLTYFNYEAQQDKSGLPNDRFSAERPEGSISTLTIQRTEQRDSAMYRCASSLWTGEVSYNEQFFGPGTRLTVL.

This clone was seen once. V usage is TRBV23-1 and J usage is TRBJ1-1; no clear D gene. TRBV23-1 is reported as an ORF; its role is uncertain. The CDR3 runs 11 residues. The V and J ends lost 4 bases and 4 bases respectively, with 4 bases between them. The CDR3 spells CASSPGTEAFF. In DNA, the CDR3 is TGCGCCAGCAGTCCGGGCACTGAAGCTTTCTTT.